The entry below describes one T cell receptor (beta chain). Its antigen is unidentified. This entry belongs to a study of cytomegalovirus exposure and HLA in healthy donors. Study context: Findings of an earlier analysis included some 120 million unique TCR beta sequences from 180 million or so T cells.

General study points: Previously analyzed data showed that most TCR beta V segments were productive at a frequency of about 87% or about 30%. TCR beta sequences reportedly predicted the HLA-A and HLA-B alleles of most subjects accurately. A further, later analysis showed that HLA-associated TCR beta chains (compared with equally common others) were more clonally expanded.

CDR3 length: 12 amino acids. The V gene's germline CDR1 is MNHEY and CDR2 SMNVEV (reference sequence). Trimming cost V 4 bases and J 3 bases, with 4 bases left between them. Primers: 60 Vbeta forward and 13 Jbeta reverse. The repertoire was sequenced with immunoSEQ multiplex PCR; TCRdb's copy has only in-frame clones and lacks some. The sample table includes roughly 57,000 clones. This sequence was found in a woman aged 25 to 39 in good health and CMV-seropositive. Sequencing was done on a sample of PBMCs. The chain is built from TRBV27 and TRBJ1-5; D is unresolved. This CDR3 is CASSSLNQPQHF. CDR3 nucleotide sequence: TGTGCCAGCAGTTCCCTCAATCAGCCCCAGCATTTT.